This passage covers 19 T cell receptor beta chains from one sample sequenced in a study of immune characterization of retroperitoneal liposarcoma (dated by TCRdb to about 2019). The method behind the library was PCR. Sequenced using a NextSeq 500. The public reads were quality trimmed at Q25 with fastp and then assembled into clones with MiXCR by TCRdb, keeping productive beta chains. All rows with the same CDR3 protein become a single entry with the most common DNA and genes. This sample is represented by some 20,000 distinct CDR3 sequences; 37% of them were singletons. The ten largest clonotypes hold approximately 7% of the sample. Material: blood. Receptors originate from a male donor with retroperitoneal liposarcoma.

CDR3 sequence (DNA): TGCGCCAGCGATACAGGGGGTTTGGAGACCCAGTACTTC. Protein: CASDTGGLETQYF. The chain combines TRBV5-1 with TRBJ2-1; the match to TRBD1 covers 8 bases. The end of the DNA fits TRBJ2-5 better, so the J call may be wrong. The length of the CDR3 is 13 residues. Germline V CDR1 and CDR2: SGHRS, YFSETQ.

The chain employs TRBV25-1 and TRBJ2-7; D is uncertain. This CDR3 has 12 residues. Trimming took off 3 bases at V and 4 bases at J, with 7 bases between the two ends. Looked up from germline, CDR1 is MGHDK and CDR2 is SYGVNS. The CDR3 DNA follows: TGTGCCAGCAGTGACAGCTTGTACGAGCAGTACTTC. Translated: CASSDSLYEQYF.

The chain combines TRBV10-1 with TRBJ2-5; TRBD1 matches at 10 bases. The J call may be wrong; the DNA end is better matched by TRBJ2-7. This CDR3 has 20 residues. Per the germline V gene, CDR1 is WNHNN and CDR2 is SYGVQD (reference sequence). CDR3 in DNA: TGCGCCAGCAGTGAGCCTCCCGGGACAGGGGATAGGGGTTGGGTCTACGAGCAGTACTTC. This codes for CASSEPPGTGDRGWVYEQYF.

This clonotype has a handful of counts. The chain combines TRBV24-1 with TRBJ1-2; D uncertain. The CDR3 has 17 amino acids. V was clipped by 4 bases and J by 2 bases, with 19 bases between them. Germline CDR1 reads KGHDR; CDR2 reads SFDVKD. CDR3 nucleotide sequence: TGTGCCACCAGTGACCACCATTGGACGGATAGGAACTATGGCTACACCTTC. This encodes CATSDHHWTDRNYGYTF.

This clonotype has only a few counts. The V call is TRBV6-1, the J call TRBJ2-6, with unresolved D. Per the germline V gene, CDR1 is MNHNS and CDR2 is SASEGT. The CDR3 extends over 12 amino acids. Between the trimmed V and J ends, which lost 6 bases and 2 bases, there was a span of 2 bases. The CDR3 nucleotides read TGTGCCAGCAGCCCTGGGGCCAACGTCCTGACTTTC. It encodes CASSPGANVLTF.

V gene TRBV7-2 combines with J gene TRBJ2-5, with D maybe TRBD2 (5 bases). Trimming stripped 8 bases from V and 1 base from J, with 8 bases between. CDR1 and CDR2 (germline): SGHTA, FQGNSA. The CDR3 runs to 12 residues. CDR3 sequence reads: CASEAGQETQYF. CDR3 DNA sequence: TGTGCCAGCGAGGCGGGCCAAGAGACCCAGTACTTC.

This clonotype has just a few counts. V gene TRBV6-1 combines with J gene TRBJ2-6; D gene ambiguous. The CDR3 is made up of 14 amino acids. V was clipped by 7 bases and J by 0 bases, with 7 bases between them. The germline V gene has CDR1 MNHNS and CDR2 SASEGT. CDR3 sequence (DNA): TGTGCCAGCACAGTCTCCTCTGGGGCCAACGTCCTGACTTTC. This translates into CASTVSSGANVLTF.

V and J are TRBV10-1 and TRBJ2-1; 11 bases fit TRBD1. The V gene end was trimmed by 1 base and the J gene end by 6 bases; junction bases not matched to a gene: 2. Germline CDR1 reads WNHNN; CDR2 reads SYGVQD (reference sequence). The CDR3 is made up of 15 amino acids. The CDR3 DNA sequence: TGCGCCAGCAGTGAGTGGGACAGGGGGGCCAATGAGCAGTTCTTC. Translating it yields CASSEWDRGANEQFF.

The chain recombines TRBV12-3 or TRBV12-4 with TRBJ2-7; D is undetermined. The V and J ends lost 6 bases and 7 bases respectively, with 16 bases between them. The CDR3 runs to 13 residues. CDR3 nucleotide sequence: TGTGCCAGCAGCCGAGGATCCTACAATGAGCAGTACTTC. This codes for CASSRGSYNEQYF.

The chain has TRBV11-2 and TRBJ2-4; unclear D gene. The J call may be faulty, since TRBJ2-7 better matches the DNA end. The CDR3 is made up of 11 amino acids. CDR1 SGHAT and CDR2 FQNNGV come from the germline V gene. CDR3 region: CASSFKGEQYF. DNA of the CDR3: TGTGCCAGCAGCTTCAAGGGCGAGCAGTACTTC.

The V and J genes are TRBV11-3 and TRBJ2-5; D might be TRBD2 (6 bases). Germline CDR1 reads SGHNT; CDR2 reads YENEEA. The V gene lost 6 bases and the J gene lost 5 bases, with 19 bases spanning the gap. This CDR3 region has 15 residues. CDR3: CASRPYVGGVETQYF. CDR3 DNA sequence: TGTGCCAGCAGGCCTTATGTCGGGGGAGTGGAGACCCAGTACTTC.

The chain uses TRBV6-1 and TRBJ1-2; no reliable D call. Germline CDR1 reads MNHNS; CDR2 reads SASEGT. V was shortened by 4 bases and J by 5 bases, with 11 bases between the two germline ends. The CDR3 consists of 13 residues. The CDR3 sequence: CASSVKGAYGYTF. In DNA, the CDR3 is TGTGCCAGCAGTGTAAAGGGAGCTTATGGCTACACCTTC.

This chain uses TRBV7-3 with TRBJ2-5, with D unresolved. The V and J ends lost 3 bases and 3 bases respectively, with 8 bases between them. Per the germline V gene, CDR1 is SGHTA and CDR2 is FQGTGA. CDR3 length: 13 amino acids. CDR3 sequence (DNA): TGTGCCAGCAGCTTCGGTAGCAAAGAGACCCAGTACTTC. Protein: CASSFGSKETQYF.

This clonotype has a handful of counts. V and J are TRBV6-1 and TRBJ1-1; TRBD1 might be the D (5 bases). CDR3 size: 14 residues. The V and J ends lost 2 bases and 7 bases respectively, with 14 bases between them. Germline CDR1 is MNHNS and CDR2 is SASEGT. The CDR3 spells CASSERYKGNEAFF. The CDR3 DNA sequence: TGTGCCAGCAGTGAAAGGTACAAGGGGAATGAAGCTTTCTTT.

This clonotype was detected a few times. V gene TRBV6-4 combines with J gene TRBJ2-7, with 10 bases aligning to TRBD2. Trimming at V came to 7 bases and at J to 3 bases, leaving 9 bases not matched to a gene. CDR3 length equals 15 residues. CDR1 and CDR2 (germline): MRHNA, SNTAGT. The CDR3 region is CASTLSGTSVYEQYF. CDR3 DNA sequence: TGTGCCAGCACCCTCTCCGGGACTAGCGTCTACGAGCAGTACTTC.

Note on this clonotype: Because it lacks the conserved phenylalanine or tryptophan at the end, this CDR3 is likely a read error. CDR3 DNA: TGTACCAGCAGTTTAGTAGTTAGCGGGGGTGCGTACAATGAGCAGTTCTCC. Translation: CTSSLVVSGGAYNEQFS. V and J are TRBV12-3 or TRBV12-4 and TRBJ2-1; TRBD2 matches 9 bases. The CDR3 has 17 amino acids.

About this clonotype itself: A read error may produce the germline difference seen at one junction end. This rearrangement joins TRBV7-2 to TRBJ2-1, with a tentative D call TRBD2 (5 bases). CDR1 and CDR2 from the germline V gene are SGHTA and FQGNSA. CDR3 size: 16 residues. The CDR3 is CASSTRARAVHNERFF. In DNA form, the CDR3 reads TGTGCCAGCAGCACGAGGGCGCGAGCCGTACACAATGAGCGGTTCTTC.

The rearrangement joins TRBV11-3 to TRBJ2-7, with 7 bases that match TRBD2. The trim removed 1 base at V and 7 bases at J, leaving 13 bases unmatched. Germline-derived CDR1 and CDR2 are SGHNT and YENEEA. CDR3 length equals 16 residues. CDR3: CASSLAWGGGNDEQYF. The CDR3 nucleotides are TGTGCCAGCAGCTTAGCTTGGGGCGGGGGTAATGATGAGCAGTACTTC.

This clonotype occurred many times. This sequence joins TRBV11-2 and TRBJ2-5, with a possible D match to TRBD2 (5 bases). The J call may be in error: the DNA end matches TRBJ2-7 better. Germline-derived CDR1 and CDR2 are SGHAT and FQNNGV. There are 14 residues in the CDR3. CDR3 in amino acids: CASSLGSGFYEQYF. Here the CDR3 DNA reads TGTGCCAGCAGCTTGGGCTCGGGGTTCTACGAGCAGTACTTC.